The source of this T cell receptor (beta chain) is a study of blood T cell repertoires in COVID-19. Study background: The United States, Italy and Spain supplied acute and convalescent COVID-19 samples. T cells, B-cell-depleted T cells, or PBMCs supplied cDNA or gDNA.

V shed 4 bases and J shed 4 bases, with 10 bases lying between them. Germline CDR1 SGDLS, CDR2 YYNGEE. The CDR3 is 13 amino acids. Under the authors' procedure: Reference gene primer amplification gave estimated nucleated cell counts. Data came from immunoSEQ multiplex PCR; TCRdb stores just in-frame clones and leaves some out. The V and J calls and clone size come from that table; D and trimming were worked out from the DNA. The sample has roughly 45,000 clones, about 81% seen once. The gene calls are TRBV9 and TRBJ2-3; a weak D match, TRBD1 (5 bases). Sequencing input: peripheral blood. This receptor was identified in a man over 45 with active COVID-19. Here the CDR3 DNA reads TGTGCCAGCAGCCCCAGGGTTCCAGATACGCAGTATTTT. Its translation: CASSPRVPDTQYF.